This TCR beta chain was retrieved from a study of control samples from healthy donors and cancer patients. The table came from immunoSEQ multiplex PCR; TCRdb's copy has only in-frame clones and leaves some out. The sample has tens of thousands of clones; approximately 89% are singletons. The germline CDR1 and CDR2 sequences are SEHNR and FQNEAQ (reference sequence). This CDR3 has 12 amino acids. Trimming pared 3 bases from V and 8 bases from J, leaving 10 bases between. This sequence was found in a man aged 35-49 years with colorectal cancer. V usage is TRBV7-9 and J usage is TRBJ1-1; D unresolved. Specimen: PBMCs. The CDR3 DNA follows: TGTGCCAGCAGCTTGGACGGATTAGAAGCTTTCTTT. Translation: CASSLDGLEAFF. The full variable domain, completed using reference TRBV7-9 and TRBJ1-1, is DTGVSQNPRHKITKRGQNVTFRCDPISEHNRLYWYRQTLGQGPEFLTYFQNEAQLEKSRLLSDRFSAERPKGSFSTLEIQRTEQGDSAMYLCASSLDGLEAFFGQGTRLTVV.